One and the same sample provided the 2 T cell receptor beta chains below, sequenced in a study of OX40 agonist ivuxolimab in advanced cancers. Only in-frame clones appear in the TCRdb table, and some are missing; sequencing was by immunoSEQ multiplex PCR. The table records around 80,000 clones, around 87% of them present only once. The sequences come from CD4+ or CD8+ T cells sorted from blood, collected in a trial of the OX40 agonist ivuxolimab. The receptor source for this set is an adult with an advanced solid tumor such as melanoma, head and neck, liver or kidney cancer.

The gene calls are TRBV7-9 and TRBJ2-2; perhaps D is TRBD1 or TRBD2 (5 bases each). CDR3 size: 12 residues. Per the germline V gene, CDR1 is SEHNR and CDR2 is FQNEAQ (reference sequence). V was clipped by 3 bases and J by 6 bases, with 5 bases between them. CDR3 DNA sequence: TGTGCCAGCAGCTTGGGGGCCGGGGAGCTGTTTTTT. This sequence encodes CASSLGAGELFF.

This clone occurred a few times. CDR3 loop: CASSFLTTGINAQETQYF. The CDR3 coding sequence is TGTGCCAGCAGCTTTTTAACTACAGGGATAAACGCTCAAGAGACCCAGTACTTC. The rearrangement joins TRBV5-6 to TRBJ2-5, with D perhaps TRBD1 (6 bases). V lost 2 bases and J lost 2, with 22 bases in between. Germline V gives CDR1 SGHDT, CDR2 YYEEEE. The CDR3 is 18 residues long.